A selection of T cell receptor beta chains follows, all from one sample in a study of blood T cell repertoires in COVID-19. The table came from immunoSEQ multiplex PCR; TCRdb's copy has only in-frame clones and leaves some out. The repertoire holds around 160,000 clones, 65% to 90% seen once, with around 8.3% in the top ten. The sequenced material came from peripheral blood. The receptors originated from a man aged 55 to 70 with acute or convalescent COVID-19. The CDR3 runs from the conserved cysteine through the conserved F or W.

J | V | CDR3
TRBJ2-7 | TRBV30 | CAWSVLSGLAGHEQYF
TRBJ2-3 | TRBV5-4 | CASSLRLGVDTQYF
TRBJ1-1 | TRBV19 | CASSMGAAGLMNTEAFF
TRBJ1-1 | TRBV6-5 | CASSYSSRGNTEAFF
TRBJ2-7 | TRBV2 | CASGGIYARGDYEQYF
TRBJ1-2 | TRBV9 | CASSVSENYGYTF
TRBJ2-5 | TRBV4-1 | CASSQPTTRETQYF
TRBJ1-2 | TRBV6-2/TRBV6-3 | CASSYDRGDYGYTF
TRBJ2-5 | TRBV12-3/TRBV12-4 | CASSHPGQETQYF
TRBJ2-1 | TRBV18 | CASSPWGTRLGPNEQFF
TRBJ2-5 | TRBV20-1 | CSASARDSGETQYF
TRBJ2-7 | TRBV3-1/TRBV3-2 | CASSHEVREVYNEQYF
TRBJ2-3 | TRBV4-1 | CASSQKLAPAQDTQYF
TRBJ2-7 | TRBV7-9 | CASSLVGDSSYEQYF
TRBJ2-5 | TRBV2 | CASSTEYQETQYF
TRBJ1-6 | TRBV5-1 | CASSLTGKNSPLHF
TRBJ2-7 | TRBV4-1 | CASSQGGTATYEQYF
TRBJ2-7 | TRBV5-1 | CASSLSILNEQYF
TRBJ1-3 | TRBV29-1 | CSVDGAEGGNTIYF
TRBJ1-1 | TRBV5-1 | CASSFSGGATTEAFF
TRBJ2-3 | TRBV29-1 | CSVATGSTDTQYF
TRBJ2-7 | TRBV7-5 | CARSQKRLGGRDEQYF
TRBJ2-3 | TRBV5-4 | CASSSGLAGPTDTQYF
TRBJ2-5 | TRBV5-1 | CASSREGLRETQYF
TRBJ2-2 | TRBV2 | CASRGTSGNTGELFF
TRBJ1-4 | TRBV6-6 | CASSRTATNEKLFF
TRBJ1-2 | TRBV28 | CASSLAGAGDYGYTF
TRBJ2-5 | TRBV11-1 | CASSGGSQETQYF
TRBJ2-1 | TRBV5-1 | CASTDSGGPYNEQFF